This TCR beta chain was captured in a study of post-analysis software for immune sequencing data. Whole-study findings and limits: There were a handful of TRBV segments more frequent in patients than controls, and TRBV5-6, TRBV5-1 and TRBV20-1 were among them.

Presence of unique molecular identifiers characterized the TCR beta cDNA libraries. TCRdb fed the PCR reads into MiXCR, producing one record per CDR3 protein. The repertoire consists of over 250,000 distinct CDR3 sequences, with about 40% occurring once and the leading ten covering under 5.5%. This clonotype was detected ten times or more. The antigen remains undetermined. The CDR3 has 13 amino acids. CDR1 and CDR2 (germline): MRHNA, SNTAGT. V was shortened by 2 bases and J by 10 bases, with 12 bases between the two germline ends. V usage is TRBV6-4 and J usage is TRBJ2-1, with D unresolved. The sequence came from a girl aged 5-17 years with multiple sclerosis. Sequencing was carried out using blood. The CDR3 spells CASSDQPLREQFF. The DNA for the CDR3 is TGTGCCAGCAGTGACCAGCCCCTCCGGGAGCAGTTCTTC.